This T cell receptor beta chain appears in the sequencing data of a study of CD8 T cells in ankylosing spondylitis. Study-wide results and caveats: Matched ankylosing spondylitis synovial fluid reportedly showed significant enrichment of disease-linked clones.

Regarding this clonotype: Antigen unknown.

Via MiXCR, TCRdb re-called the 5' RACE reads, giving one row per CDR3 protein. The profile shows approximately 300,000 distinct CDR3 sequences, around 21% of them singletons. J was trimmed by 5 bases and V by 1 base; bases with no gene match: 8. Germline V gene sequence: CDR1 SGHTA, CDR2 FQGNSA. CDR3 size: 16 residues. Sample: blood, either unsorted or a sorted T cell fraction (not recorded which). This clonotype originated in a female donor with ankylosing spondylitis or in good health (not recorded which). V and J are TRBV7-2 and TRBJ2-3; 8 nucleotides line up with TRBD1. Here the CDR3 DNA reads TGTGCCAGCAGCTTAGAGTGGACAGGGCGTCAAGATACGCAGTATTTT. This codes for CASSLEWTGRQDTQYF.